The clone carrying this T cell receptor (beta chain) was observed many times. This specimen comes from a study of metastatic and nonmetastatic thyroid tumors. Thyroid surgery had not been preceded by any treatment in any patient. This CDR3 region has 15 residues. J was trimmed by 2 bases and V by 4 bases; bases with no gene match: 7. Germline CDR1 and CDR2: MNHEY and SMNVEV (reference sequence). TCRdb re-clonotyped the PCR reads via MiXCR. The table has approximately 31,000 clones, approximately 31% seen once. The genes are TRBV27 and TRBJ2-5, with 7 positions matching TRBD2. Sequencing input: blood. The source is a female donor with papillary thyroid cancer or a benign thyroid nodule (not recorded which). Some clones in this sample may be carry-over from other donors' samples. CDR3 sequence (DNA): TGTGCCAGCAGTTGGGGCGGGAGAGGGCAAGAGACCCAGTACTTC. This encodes CASSWGGRGQETQYF.